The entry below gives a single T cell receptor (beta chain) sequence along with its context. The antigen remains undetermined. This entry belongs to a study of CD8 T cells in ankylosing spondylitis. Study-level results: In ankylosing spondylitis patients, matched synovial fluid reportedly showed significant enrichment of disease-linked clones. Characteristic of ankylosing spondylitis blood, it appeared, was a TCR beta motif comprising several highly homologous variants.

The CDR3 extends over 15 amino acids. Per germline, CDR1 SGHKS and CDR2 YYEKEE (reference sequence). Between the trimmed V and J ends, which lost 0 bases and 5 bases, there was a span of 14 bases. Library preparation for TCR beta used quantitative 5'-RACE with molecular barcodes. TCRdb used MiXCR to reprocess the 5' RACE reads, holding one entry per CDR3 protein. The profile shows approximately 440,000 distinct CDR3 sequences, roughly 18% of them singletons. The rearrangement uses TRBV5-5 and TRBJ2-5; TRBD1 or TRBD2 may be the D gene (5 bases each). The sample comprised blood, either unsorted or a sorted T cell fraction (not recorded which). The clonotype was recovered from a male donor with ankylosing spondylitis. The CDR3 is CASSLGDPYGETQYF. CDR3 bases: TGTGCCAGCAGCTTGGGGGACCCATACGGGGAGACCCAGTACTTC.